Here is one TCR beta chain with its context. This sample is drawn from a study of human thymus T cells. Generated by immunoSEQ multiplex PCR, the TCRdb table keeps only in-frame clones and is missing some. In the table there are tens of thousands of clones, 90% to 95% of which are singletons. Corrective heart surgery yielded resections, and these provided the thymus tissue. The CDR3 totals 14 residues. V gave up 8 bases and J gave up 2 bases, with 13 bases separating them. Germline V CDR1 and CDR2: LNHDA, SQIVND (reference sequence). The sequencing input was thymus tissue. The chain uses TRBV19 and TRBJ2-1; maybe TRBD2 (5 bases). The sequence derives from a girl less than two years old with a congenital heart defect but otherwise immunologically healthy. The CDR3: CASGREGTYNEQFF. CDR3 in DNA: TGTGCCAGTGGACGGGAAGGGACCTACAATGAGCAGTTCTTC.